This passage covers 9 T cell receptor beta chains from one sample sequenced in a study of monozygotic twins with cystic fibrosis. Sequenced by immunoSEQ multiplex PCR; TCRdb stores in-frame clones only, minus some. The sample lists about 30,000 clones; over 75% were seen once. Material for sequencing was blood. These receptors were obtained from a girl aged 2-10 years with cystic fibrosis.

This chain links TRBV6-5 with TRBJ1-2; 7 bases agree with TRBD1. V lost 6 bases to trimming and J lost 2 bases; unmatched junction nucleotides: 6. The CDR3 totals 14 residues. The germline V gene has CDR1 MNHEY and CDR2 SVGAGI. The CDR3 DNA sequence: TGTGCCAGCAGATTGGGACAGCAAAACTATGGCTACACCTTC. It is translated as CASRLGQQNYGYTF.

This clone occurred once. The chain employs TRBV4-3 and TRBJ2-7, with a tentative D call TRBD2 (6 bases). Trimming took 0 bases from V and 4 from J, leaving 16 bases between them. From germline, CDR1 is LGHNA and CDR2 YSLEER. The CDR3 has 16 residues. The CDR3 nucleotides read TGCGCCAGCAGCCAAGATTGGCCGGGGGAAGCGTACGAGCAGTACTTC. This codes for CASSQDWPGEAYEQYF.

This clone occurred a few times. This rearrangement joins TRBV29-1 to TRBJ1-2; no firm D call. This CDR3 region has 15 residues. The ends were cut back, 5 bases at V and 1 base at J, with 17 bases in the middle. Germline CDR1 is SQVTM and CDR2 is ANQGSEA. The CDR3 region has the DNA TGCAGCGTTATTATCCGGAGCCCTCTTAACTATGGCTACACCTTC. The encoded protein is CSVIIRSPLNYGYTF.

The rearrangement links TRBV7-2 to TRBJ1-2, with D perhaps matching TRBD1 (5 bases). Trimming left V 4 bases short and J 4 bases short, with 13 bases between. The CDR3 runs to 14 residues. Germline-derived CDR1 and CDR2 are SGHTA and FQGNSA. In nucleotides, the CDR3 is TGTGCCAGCAGCTCACGCGGGGGGGTCTATGGCTACACCTTC. Its translation: CASSSRGGVYGYTF.

The rearrangement links TRBV11-2 to TRBJ2-7; TRBD2 matches 8 bases. The CDR3 has 15 amino acids. The germline V gene encodes CDR1 SGHAT and CDR2 FQNNGV. J lost 2 bases, V lost 2 bases, and 5 bases had no gene match. The CDR3 nucleotides read TGTGCCAGCAGCTTATTTGCGGGGGGTCCCTACGAGCAGTACTTC. It codes for CASSLFAGGPYEQYF.

CDR3 sequence reads: CASSLDRTYEQYF. Here the CDR3 DNA reads TGTGCCAGCAGCTTGGATCGAACCTACGAGCAGTACTTC. V and J are TRBV5-4 and TRBJ2-7; D is ambiguous. V was clipped by 0 bases and J by 2 bases, with 6 bases between them. The germline V gene encodes CDR1 SGHNT and CDR2 YYREEE (reference sequence). The CDR3 totals 13 residues.

The chain is built from TRBV7-6 and TRBJ1-2, with no clear D. Germline V lookup: CDR1 SGHVS, CDR2 FNYEAQ. The CDR3 length is 13 residues. V was cut by 0 bases and J by 8 bases, with 10 bases left in between. CDR3 DNA sequence: TGTGCCAGCAGCTTAGCAGGGATGGGCGGCTACACCTTC. Translation: CASSLAGMGGYTF.

This chain links TRBV6-5 with TRBJ1-4, with D uncertain. Germline V gene lookup returns CDR1 MNHEY and CDR2 SVGAGI. The CDR3 runs to 14 residues. V lost 7 bases, J lost 0 bases, and 9 bases lay in between. CDR3 sequence reads: CASKQFATNEKLFF. CDR3 nucleotide sequence: TGTGCCAGCAAGCAGTTTGCAACTAATGAAAAACTGTTTTTT.

The chain uses TRBV4-1 and TRBJ1-1; TRBD1 matches 8 bases. Trimming took 0 bases from V and 1 from J; bases not matched to a gene: 10. Per germline, CDR1 MGHRA and CDR2 YSYEKL. This CDR3 has 18 residues. The DNA of the CDR3 is TGCGCCAGCAGCCAAGACAGGACAGGGAATTTTAAGAACACTGAAGCTTTCTTT. Amino acids: CASSQDRTGNFKNTEAFF.